This T cell receptor beta chain was documented in a study of radiation and T cells in renal cell carcinoma. Germline loops: CDR1 SNHLY, CDR2 FYNNEI. The CDR3 loop spans 13 amino acids. V lost 9 bases and J 3 bases, leaving 14 bases between the germline ends. The assay was immunoSEQ multiplex PCR, and TCRdb's table has in-frame clones only and misses some. The data hold roughly 140,000 clones, with 80% to 90% observed a single time. Time point defined: blood 2 weeks post-SBRT. Treatment specified: 15 Gy SBRT to primary tumor, nephrectomy 4 weeks later. The J gene is TRBJ1-1, the V gene TRBV2; tentative D call: TRBD1 (6 bases). This clonotype was sampled from a woman aged 45-60 years with renal cell carcinoma. Material: blood, obtained from a patient whose treatment included radiotherapy and nephrectomy. The CDR3 spells CARGTQVDTEAFF. The DNA for the CDR3 is TGTGCCAGAGGGACACAGGTGGACACTGAAGCTTTCTTT.